This T cell receptor (beta chain) was identified in a study of human T cells and chemical hapten exposure. Study background: Investigators sensitized around 2 cm by around 2 cm of upper inner arm skin with 2% DPC. General observations from the study: Expanded TCRs produced significantly more large CDR3 similarity clusters than controls did. Each of the donors had alopecia, so their immune responses may not resemble those of healthy people.

The time point was: patch test 3, about 24 weeks after DPC sensitization. The treatment is: therapeutic diphenylcyclopropenone sensitization with weekly scalp DPC. Germline lookup yields CDR1 SGHAT and CDR2 FQNNGV. The CDR3 length is 13 residues. The V end lost 1 base, the J end lost 8 bases, and 11 bases lay between the germline ends. The study used a library that attached unique molecular identifiers to individual cDNA molecules. Via MiXCR, TCRdb re-called the RACE reads, giving one row per CDR3 protein. The repertoire includes about 82,000 distinct CDR3 sequences, 10% to 15% of them detected once, and around 5.7% sits in the top ten. This clonotype was seen ten or more times. As yet, its antigen is unknown.

This chain connects TRBV11-2 to TRBJ1-1; TRBD1 might be the D (5 bases). This clonotype was obtained from a woman aged 45-59 years with alopecia areata. Some clones in this sample may be carry-over from other donors' samples. The sample consisted of whole blood, taken in connection with sensitization to the hapten diphenylcyclopropenone (DPC). The chain's CDR3 is CASSLVGVEEAFF. CDR3 nucleotide sequence: TGTGCCAGCAGCTTAGTGGGGGTCGAGGAAGCTTTCTTT.